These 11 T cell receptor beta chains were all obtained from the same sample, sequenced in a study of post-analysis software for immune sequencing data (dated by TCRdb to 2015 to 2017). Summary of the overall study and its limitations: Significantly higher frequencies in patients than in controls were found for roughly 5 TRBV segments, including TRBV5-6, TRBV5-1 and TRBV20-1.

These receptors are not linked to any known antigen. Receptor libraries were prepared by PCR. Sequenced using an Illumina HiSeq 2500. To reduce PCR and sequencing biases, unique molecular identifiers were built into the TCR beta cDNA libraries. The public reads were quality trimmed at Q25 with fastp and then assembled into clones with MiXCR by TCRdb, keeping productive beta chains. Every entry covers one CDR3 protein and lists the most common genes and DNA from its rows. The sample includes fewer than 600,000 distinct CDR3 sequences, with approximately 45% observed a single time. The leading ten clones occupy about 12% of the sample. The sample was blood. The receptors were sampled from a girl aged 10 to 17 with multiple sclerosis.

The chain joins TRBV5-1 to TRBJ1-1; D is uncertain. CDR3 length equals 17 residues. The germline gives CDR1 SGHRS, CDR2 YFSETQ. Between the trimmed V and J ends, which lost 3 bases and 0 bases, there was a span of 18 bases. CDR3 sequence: CASSSWGNTVMNTEAFF. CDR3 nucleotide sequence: TGCGCCAGCAGCTCGTGGGGTAACACAGTTATGAACACTGAAGCTTTCTTT.

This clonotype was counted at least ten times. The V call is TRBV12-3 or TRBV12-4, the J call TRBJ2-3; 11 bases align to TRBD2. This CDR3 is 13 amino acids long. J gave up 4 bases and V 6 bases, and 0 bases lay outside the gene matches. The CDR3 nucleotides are TGTGCCAGCAGACTAGCGGGAGCAGATACGCAGTATTTT. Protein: CASRLAGADTQYF.

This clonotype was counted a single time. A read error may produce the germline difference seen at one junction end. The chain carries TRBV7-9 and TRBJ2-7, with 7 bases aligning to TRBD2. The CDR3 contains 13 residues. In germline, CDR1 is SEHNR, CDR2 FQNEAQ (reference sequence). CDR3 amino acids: CAGSRSGEDEQYF. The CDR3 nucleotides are TGTGCCGGCAGTCGAAGCGGGGAGGACGAGCAGTACTTC.

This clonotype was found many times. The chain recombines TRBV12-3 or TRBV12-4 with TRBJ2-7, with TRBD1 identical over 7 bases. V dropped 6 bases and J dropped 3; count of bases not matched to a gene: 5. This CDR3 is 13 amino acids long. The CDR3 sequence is CASSPGTDYEQYF. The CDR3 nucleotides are TGTGCCAGCAGCCCAGGGACAGACTACGAGCAGTACTTC.

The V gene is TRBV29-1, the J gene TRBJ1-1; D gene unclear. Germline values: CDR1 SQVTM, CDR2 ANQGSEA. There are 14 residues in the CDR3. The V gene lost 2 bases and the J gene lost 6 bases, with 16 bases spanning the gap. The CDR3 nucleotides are TGCAGCGTTGAATTAAGGACGGGCCCCGCTGAAGCTTTCTTT. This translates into CSVELRTGPAEAFF. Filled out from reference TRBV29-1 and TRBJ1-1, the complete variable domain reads SAVISQKPSRDICQRGTSLTIQCQVDSQVTMMFWYRQQPGQSLTLIATANQGSEATYESGFVIDKFPISRPNLTFSTLTVSNMSPEDSSIYLCSVELRTGPAEAFFGQGTRLTVV.

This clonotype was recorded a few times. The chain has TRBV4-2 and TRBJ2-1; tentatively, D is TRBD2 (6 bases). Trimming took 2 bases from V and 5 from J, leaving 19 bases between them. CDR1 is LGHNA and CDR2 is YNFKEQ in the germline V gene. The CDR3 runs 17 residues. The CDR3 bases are TGTGCCAGCAGCCAATCTACGGGCCTGCGGGGCGACAATGAGCAGTTCTTC. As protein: CASSQSTGLRGDNEQFF.

The CDR3 DNA sequence: TGCAGTGCTAGTGAGGGGGAGCAGTTCTTC. It encodes CSASEGEQFF. The rearrangement uses TRBV20-1 and TRBJ2-1; D tentatively fits TRBD1 or TRBD2 (5 bases each). From germline, CDR1 is DFQATT and CDR2 SNEGSKA (reference sequence). Trimming removed 3 bases at V and 10 bases at J, with 7 bases between. This CDR3 has 10 residues.

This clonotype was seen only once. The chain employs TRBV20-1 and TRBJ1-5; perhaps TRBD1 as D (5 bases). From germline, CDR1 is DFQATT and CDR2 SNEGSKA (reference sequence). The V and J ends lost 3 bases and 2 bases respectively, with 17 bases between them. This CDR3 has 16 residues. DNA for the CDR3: TGCAGTGCTAGGAGGCAGGGAGCGACAGGCAATCAGCCCCAGCATTTT. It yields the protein CSARRQGATGNQPQHF.

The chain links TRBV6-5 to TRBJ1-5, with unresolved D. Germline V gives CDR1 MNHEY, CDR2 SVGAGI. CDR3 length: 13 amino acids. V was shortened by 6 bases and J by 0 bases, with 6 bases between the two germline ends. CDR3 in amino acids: CASSMVSNQPQHF. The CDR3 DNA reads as TGTGCCAGCAGCATGGTTAGCAATCAGCCCCAGCATTTT.

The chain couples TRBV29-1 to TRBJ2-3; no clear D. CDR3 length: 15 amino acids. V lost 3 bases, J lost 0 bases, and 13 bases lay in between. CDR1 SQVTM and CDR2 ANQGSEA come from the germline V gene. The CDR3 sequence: CSVDHGLVSTDTQYF. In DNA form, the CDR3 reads TGCAGCGTTGATCACGGGCTTGTGAGCACAGATACGCAGTATTTT.

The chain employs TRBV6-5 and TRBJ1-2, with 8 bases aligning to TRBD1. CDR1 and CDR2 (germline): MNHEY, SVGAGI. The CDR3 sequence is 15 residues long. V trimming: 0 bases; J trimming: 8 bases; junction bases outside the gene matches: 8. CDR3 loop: CASSYSGQGAQGYTF. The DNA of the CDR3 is TGTGCCAGCAGTTACTCGGGCCAGGGGGCACAGGGCTACACCTTC.